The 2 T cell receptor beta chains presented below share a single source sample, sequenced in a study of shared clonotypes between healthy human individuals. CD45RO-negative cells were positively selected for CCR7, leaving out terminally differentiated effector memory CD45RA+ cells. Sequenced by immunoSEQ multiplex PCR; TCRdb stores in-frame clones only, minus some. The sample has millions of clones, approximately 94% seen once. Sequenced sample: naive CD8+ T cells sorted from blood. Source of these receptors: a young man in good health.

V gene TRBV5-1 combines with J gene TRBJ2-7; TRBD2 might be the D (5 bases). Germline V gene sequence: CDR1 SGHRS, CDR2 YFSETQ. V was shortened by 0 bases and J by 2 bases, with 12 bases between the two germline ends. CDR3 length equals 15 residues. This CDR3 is CASSLGVTGTYEQYF. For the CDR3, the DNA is TGCGCCAGCAGCTTGGGGGTAACGGGGACCTACGAGCAGTACTTC.

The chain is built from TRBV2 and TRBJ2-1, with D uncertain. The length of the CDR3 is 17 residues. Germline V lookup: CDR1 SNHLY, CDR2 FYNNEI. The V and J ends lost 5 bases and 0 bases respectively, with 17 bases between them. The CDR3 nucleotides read TGTGCCAGCAGTTCCTCCCTAGGGCCCCTCTCCTACAATGAGCAGTTCTTC. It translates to CASSSSLGPLSYNEQFF.